This TCR beta chain emerged from a study of blood T cell repertoires in COVID-19. The J segment lost 3 bases and the V segment lost 4 bases, leaving 4 bases of the junction unmatched. The germline V gene has CDR1 SEHNR and CDR2 FQNEAQ (reference sequence). There are 16 residues in the CDR3. About this clone itself: The same CDR3 is also encoded by other DNA sequences in this sample.

The data were produced by immunoSEQ multiplex PCR, yet TCRdb's version contains in-frame clones alone and is incomplete. The sample lists hundreds of thousands of clones, 88% occurring once. The V call is TRBV7-9, the J call TRBJ2-3; TRBD2 matches at 13 bases. This TCR came from a woman aged 55 to 70 in a cohort exposed to, infected with or recovered from COVID-19 (not recorded which). Specimen: PBMCs or T cells enriched from blood (not recorded which). DNA for the CDR3: TGTGCCAGCAGCTCGGGACTAGCGGGATCTACAGATACGCAGTATTTT. Translating gives CASSSGLAGSTDTQYF. The full variable domain, its missing parts supplied by reference TRBV7-9 and TRBJ2-3, is DTGVSQNPRHKITKRGQNVTFRCDPISEHNRLYWYRQTLGQGPEFLTYFQNEAQLEKSRLLSDRFSAERPKGSFSTLEIQRTEQGDSAMYLCASSSGLAGSTDTQYFGPGTRLTVL.